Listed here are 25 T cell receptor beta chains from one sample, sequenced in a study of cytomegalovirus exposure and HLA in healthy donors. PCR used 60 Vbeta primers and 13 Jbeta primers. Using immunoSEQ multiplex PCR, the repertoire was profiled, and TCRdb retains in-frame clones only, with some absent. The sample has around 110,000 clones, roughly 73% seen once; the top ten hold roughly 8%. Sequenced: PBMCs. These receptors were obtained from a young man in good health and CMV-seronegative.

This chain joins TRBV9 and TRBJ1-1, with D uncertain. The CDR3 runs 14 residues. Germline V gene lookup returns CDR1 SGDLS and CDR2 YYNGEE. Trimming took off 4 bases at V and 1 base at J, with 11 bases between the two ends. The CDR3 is CASSLTAGNTEAFF. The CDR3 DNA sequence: TGTGCCAGCAGCCTCACAGCAGGGAACACTGAAGCTTTCTTT.

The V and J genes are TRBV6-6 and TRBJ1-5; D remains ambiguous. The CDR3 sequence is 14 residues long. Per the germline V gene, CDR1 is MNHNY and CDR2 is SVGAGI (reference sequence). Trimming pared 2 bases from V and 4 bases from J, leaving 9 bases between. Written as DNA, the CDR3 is TGTGCCAGCAGTTACCCTACTGAGAATCAGCCCCAGCATTTT. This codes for CASSYPTENQPQHF.

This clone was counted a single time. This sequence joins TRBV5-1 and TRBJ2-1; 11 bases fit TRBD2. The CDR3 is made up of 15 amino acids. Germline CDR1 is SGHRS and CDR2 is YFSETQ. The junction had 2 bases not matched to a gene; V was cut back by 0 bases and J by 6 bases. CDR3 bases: TGCGCCAGCAGCTTGGTAGCGGGAGGGGTCAATGAGCAGTTCTTC. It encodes CASSLVAGGVNEQFF.

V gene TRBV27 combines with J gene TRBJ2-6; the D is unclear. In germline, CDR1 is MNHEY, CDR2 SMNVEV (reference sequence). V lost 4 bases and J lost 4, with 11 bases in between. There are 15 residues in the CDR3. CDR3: CASSSLLRGANVLTF. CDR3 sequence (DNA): TGTGCCAGCAGTTCCCTCTTGAGAGGGGCCAACGTCCTGACTTTC.

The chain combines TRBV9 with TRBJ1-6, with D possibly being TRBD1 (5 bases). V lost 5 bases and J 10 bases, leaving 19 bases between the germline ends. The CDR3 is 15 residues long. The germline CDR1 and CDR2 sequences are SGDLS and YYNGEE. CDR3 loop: CASSAQGGRRSPLHF. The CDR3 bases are TGTGCCAGCAGTGCCCAGGGAGGGCGGAGATCACCCCTCCACTTT. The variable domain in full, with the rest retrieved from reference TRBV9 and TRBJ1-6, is DSGVTQTPKHLITATGQRVTLRCSPRSGDLSVYWYQQSLDQGLQFLIQYYNGEERAKGNILERFSAQQFPDLHSELNLSSLELGDSALYFCASSAQGGRRSPLHFGNGTRLTVT.

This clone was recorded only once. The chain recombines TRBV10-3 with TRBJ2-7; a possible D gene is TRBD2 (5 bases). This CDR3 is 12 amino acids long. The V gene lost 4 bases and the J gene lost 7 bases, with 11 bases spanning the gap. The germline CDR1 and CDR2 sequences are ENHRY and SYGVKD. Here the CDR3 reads CAISVAGREQYF. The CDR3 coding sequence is TGTGCCATCAGTGTGGCTGGGAGAGAGCAGTACTTC.

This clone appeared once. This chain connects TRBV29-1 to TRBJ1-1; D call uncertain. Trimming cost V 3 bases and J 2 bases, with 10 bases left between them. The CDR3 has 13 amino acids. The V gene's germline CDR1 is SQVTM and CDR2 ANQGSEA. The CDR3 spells CSVDLRDNTEAFF. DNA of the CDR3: TGCAGCGTTGACTTGAGGGATAACACTGAAGCTTTCTTT.

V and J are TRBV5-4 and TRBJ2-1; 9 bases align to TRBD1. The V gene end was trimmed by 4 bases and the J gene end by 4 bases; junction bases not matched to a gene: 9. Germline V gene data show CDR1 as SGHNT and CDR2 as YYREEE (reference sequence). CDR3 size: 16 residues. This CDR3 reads CASSRATGQGYNEQFF. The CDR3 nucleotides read TGTGCCAGCAGCCGAGCTACGGGACAGGGTTACAATGAGCAGTTCTTC.

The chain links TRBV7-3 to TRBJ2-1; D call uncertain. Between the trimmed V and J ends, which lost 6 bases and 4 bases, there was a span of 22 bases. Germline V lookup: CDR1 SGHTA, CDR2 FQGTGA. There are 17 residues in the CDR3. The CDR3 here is CASSPYGGSNRYNEQFF. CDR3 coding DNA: TGTGCCAGCAGTCCTTACGGCGGTTCCAACCGGTACAATGAGCAGTTCTTC.

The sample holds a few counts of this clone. CDR3 nucleotides: TGTGCCTCCCTTCGGGATAGGACGTCCTCTAAACGGGAGACTCTTTACAATGAGCAGTTCTTC. Translating it yields CASLRDRTSSKRETLYNEQFF. This chain links TRBV30 with TRBJ2-1; D is perhaps TRBD2 (6 bases). The CDR3 is 21 residues long. Germline lookup yields CDR1 GTSNPN and CDR2 SVGIG (reference sequence). V was trimmed by 7 bases and J by 4 bases, leaving 38 bases between them.

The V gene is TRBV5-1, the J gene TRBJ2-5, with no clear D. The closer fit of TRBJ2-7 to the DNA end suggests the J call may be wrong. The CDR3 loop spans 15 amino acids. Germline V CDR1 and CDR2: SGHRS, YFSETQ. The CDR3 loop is CASSLSSATHYEQYF. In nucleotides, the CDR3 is TGCGCCAGCAGCTTGTCGAGTGCAACGCACTACGAGCAGTACTTC.

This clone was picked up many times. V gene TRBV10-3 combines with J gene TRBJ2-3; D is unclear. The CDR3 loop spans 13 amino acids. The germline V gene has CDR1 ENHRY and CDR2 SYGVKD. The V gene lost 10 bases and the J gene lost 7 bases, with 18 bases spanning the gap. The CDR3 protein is CATTAASLNTQYF. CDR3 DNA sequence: TGTGCCACCACGGCGGCCAGCCTAAATACGCAGTATTTT.

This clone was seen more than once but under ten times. CDR3 nucleotide sequence: TGCGCCAGCAGCCCCGGACTAGCGGGGGGGTGGACAGATACGCAGTATTTT. Translating gives CASSPGLAGGWTDTQYF. This chain uses TRBV10-1 with TRBJ2-3, with TRBD2 matching over 15 bases. Losses at the gene ends were 6 bases for V and 3 bases for J; bases not matched to a gene: 7. This CDR3 contains 17 residues. Germline-derived CDR1 and CDR2 are WNHNN and SYGVQD (reference sequence).

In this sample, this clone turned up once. CDR3 bases: TGTGCCAGCAGCCAACCGGGACTAGCGGACACCGGGGAGCTGTTTTTT. It encodes CASSQPGLADTGELFF. This chain uses TRBV4-2 with TRBJ2-2; 11 nucleotides line up with TRBD2. The CDR3 totals 16 residues. V trimming: 2 bases; J trimming: 3 bases; junction bases outside the gene matches: 2. Germline lookup yields CDR1 LGHNA and CDR2 YNFKEQ.

In nucleotides, the CDR3 is TGTGCCAGCAGTGTGACAGGGAGGCCCCAAGAGACCCAGTACTTC. Its translation: CASSVTGRPQETQYF. The chain carries TRBV2 and TRBJ2-5, with D tentatively TRBD1 (7 bases). Germline values: CDR1 SNHLY, CDR2 FYNNEI. This CDR3 has 15 amino acids. V gave up 4 bases and J gave up 1 base, with 13 bases separating them.

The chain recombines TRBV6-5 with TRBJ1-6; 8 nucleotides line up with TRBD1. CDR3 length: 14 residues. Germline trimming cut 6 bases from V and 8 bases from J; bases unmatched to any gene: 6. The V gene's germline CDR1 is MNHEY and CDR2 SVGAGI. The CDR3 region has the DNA TGTGCCAGCAGCCGACAGGGGTTTGATTCACCCCTCCACTTT. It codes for CASSRQGFDSPLHF.

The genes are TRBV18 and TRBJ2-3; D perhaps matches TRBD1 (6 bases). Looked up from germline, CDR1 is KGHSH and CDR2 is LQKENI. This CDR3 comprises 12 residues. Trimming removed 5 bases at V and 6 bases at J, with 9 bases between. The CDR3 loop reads CASSAQGDTQYF. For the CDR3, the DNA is TGTGCCAGCTCAGCCCAGGGGGATACGCAGTATTTT.

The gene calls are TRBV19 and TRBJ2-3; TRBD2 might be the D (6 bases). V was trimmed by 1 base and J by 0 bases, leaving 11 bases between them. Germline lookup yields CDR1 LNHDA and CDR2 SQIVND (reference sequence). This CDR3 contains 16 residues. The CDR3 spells CASSIAGGVSTDTQYF. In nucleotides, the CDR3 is TGTGCCAGTAGTATAGCCGGCGGGGTAAGCACAGATACGCAGTATTTT.

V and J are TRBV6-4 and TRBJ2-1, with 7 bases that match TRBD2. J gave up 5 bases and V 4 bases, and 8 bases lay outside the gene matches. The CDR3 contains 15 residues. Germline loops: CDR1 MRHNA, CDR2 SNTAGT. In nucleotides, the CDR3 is TGTGCCAGCAGTGTCGGCGGGAGTTCGAACAATGAGCAGTTCTTC. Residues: CASSVGGSSNNEQFF.

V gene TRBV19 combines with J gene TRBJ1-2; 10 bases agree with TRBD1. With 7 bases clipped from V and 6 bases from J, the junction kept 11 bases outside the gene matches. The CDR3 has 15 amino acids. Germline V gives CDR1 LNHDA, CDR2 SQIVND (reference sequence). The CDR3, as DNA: TGTGCCAGTACCCGAACCCACGGGACAGGGGATGGCTACACCTTC. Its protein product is CASTRTHGTGDGYTF.

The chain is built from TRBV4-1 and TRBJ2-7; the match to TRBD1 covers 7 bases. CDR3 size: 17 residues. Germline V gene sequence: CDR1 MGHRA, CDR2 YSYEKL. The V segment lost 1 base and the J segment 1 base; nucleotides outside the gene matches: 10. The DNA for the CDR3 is TGCGCCAGCAGCCAAGCTCTCACCGGGACAGAGTCCTACGAGCAGTACTTC. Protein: CASSQALTGTESYEQYF.

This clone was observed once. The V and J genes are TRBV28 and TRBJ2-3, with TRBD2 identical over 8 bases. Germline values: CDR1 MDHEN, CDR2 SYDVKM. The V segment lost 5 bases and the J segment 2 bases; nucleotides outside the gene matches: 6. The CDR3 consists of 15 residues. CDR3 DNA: TGTGCCAGCAGTAAAGCGGGAGTGGCCACAGATACGCAGTATTTT. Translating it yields CASSKAGVATDTQYF.

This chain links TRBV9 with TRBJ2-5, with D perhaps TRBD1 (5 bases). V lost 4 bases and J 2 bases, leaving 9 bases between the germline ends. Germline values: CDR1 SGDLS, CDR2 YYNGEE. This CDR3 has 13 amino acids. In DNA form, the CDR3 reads TGTGCCAGCAGCCTAAGACAGCAAGAGACCCAGTACTTC. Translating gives CASSLRQQETQYF.

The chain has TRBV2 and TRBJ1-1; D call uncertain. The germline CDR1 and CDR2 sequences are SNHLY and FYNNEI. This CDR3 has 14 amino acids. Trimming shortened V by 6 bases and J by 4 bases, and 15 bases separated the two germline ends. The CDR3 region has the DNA TGTGCCAGCAGGGCTAGTGCACGGGGCACTGAAGCTTTCTTT. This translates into CASRASARGTEAFF.

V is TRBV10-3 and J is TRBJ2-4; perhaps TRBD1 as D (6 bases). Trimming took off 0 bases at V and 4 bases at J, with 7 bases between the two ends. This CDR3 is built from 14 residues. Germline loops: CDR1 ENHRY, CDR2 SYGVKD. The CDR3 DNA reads TGTGCCATCAGTGAGTCGGGACAAAAAAACATTCAGTACTTC. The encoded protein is CAISESGQKNIQYF.